The rows below give T cell receptor beta chains drawn from one sample of a study of cytomegalovirus exposure and HLA in healthy donors. Generated by immunoSEQ multiplex PCR, the TCRdb table keeps only in-frame clones and is missing some. The sample consists of 100,000 to 150,000 clones, around 80% of them appearing once. The sample was PBMCs. The source of these receptors is a man aged 25 to 40 in good health and CMV-seronegative. Both conserved end residues are part of each CDR3. The D gene is left open where the match is weak. Only part of the rows carry a size: once, few, many, or a class if the clone is expanded.

>TRBJ2-3|NA|TRBV15|TRBD2
CATSTSPSGFPDTQYF
TGTGCCACCAGCACCTCACCTAGCGGATTCCCAGATACGCAGTATTTT
>TRBJ2-1|NA|TRBV4-2|TRBD2
CASSHPWETSGNEQFF
TGTGCCAGCAGCCACCCTTGGGAGACTAGCGGTAATGAGCAGTTCTTC
>TRBJ1-2|NA|TRBV29-1|NA
CSVQQGTGYTF
TGCAGCGTCCAACAGGGTACTGGCTACACCTTC
>TRBJ1-5|NA|TRBV18|TRBD1
CASSLGQGAGSNQPQHF
TGTGCCAGCTCACTGGGACAGGGGGCAGGGAGCAATCAGCCCCAGCATTTT
>TRBJ2-7|NA|TRBV6-5|TRBD2
CASSYTAGGPYEQYF
TGTGCCAGCAGTTACACGGCGGGAGGGCCCTACGAGCAGTACTTC
>TRBJ2-7|NA|TRBV28|TRBD1
CASSPDRGQYYEQYF
TGTGCCAGCAGTCCCGACAGGGGGCAATACTACGAGCAGTACTTC
>TRBJ2-7|NA|TRBV28|NA
CASSLGQGYEQYF
TGTGCCAGCAGTTTAGGGCAGGGCTACGAGCAGTACTTC
>TRBJ2-3|NA|TRBV7-9|NA
CASSSRQAGSDTQYF
TGTGCCAGCAGCTCACGACAGGCCGGGTCAGATACGCAGTATTTT
>TRBJ1-3|NA|TRBV5-1|TRBD1
CASSLGTGGGNTIYF
TGCGCCAGCAGCTTGGGGACAGGGGGAGGAAACACCATATATTTT
>TRBJ2-2|NA|TRBV9|NA
CASSYYRVPTGELFF
TGTGCCAGCAGCTACTACCGGGTTCCCACCGGGGAGCTGTTTTTT
>TRBJ2-6|NA|TRBV28|TRBD1
CASSGGQTSGANVLTF
TGTGCCAGCAGTGGGGGACAGACCTCTGGGGCCAACGTCCTGACTTTC
>TRBJ2-3|NA|TRBV28|NA
CASSLRSDTQYF
TGTGCCAGCAGTTTACGGTCAGATACGCAGTATTTT
>TRBJ2-1|NA|TRBV2|TRBD2
CASSELAGAHNEQFF
TGTGCCAGCAGTGAACTAGCGGGAGCCCACAATGAGCAGTTCTTC
>TRBJ2-1|once|TRBV4-3|TRBD2
CASSQGGSGRAYNEQFF
TGCGCCAGCAGCCAAGGGGGTAGCGGGAGGGCCTACAATGAGCAGTTCTTC
>TRBJ1-5|NA|TRBV4-2|NA
CASSQELRSLSNQPQHF
TGTGCCAGCAGCCAAGAACTGCGGAGCTTAAGCAATCAGCCCCAGCATTTT
>TRBJ2-1|NA|TRBV5-8|TRBD2
CASSLGGLVYEQFF
TGTGCCAGCAGCTTGGGGGGACTAGTCTATGAGCAGTTCTTC
>TRBJ1-2|NA|TRBV30|NA
CAWSVGDSYGYTF
TGTGCCTGGAGTGTAGGCGACAGCTATGGCTACACCTTC
>TRBJ1-1|many|TRBV6-5|NA
CASRGAGRTEAFF
TGTGCCAGCAGGGGGGCAGGGCGCACTGAAGCTTTCTTT
>TRBJ1-1|NA|TRBV19|NA
CASSPILGVTEAFF
TGTGCCAGTAGTCCCATCCTCGGTGTCACTGAAGCTTTCTTT
>TRBJ2-5|once|TRBV28|NA
CASSPPSSGQETQYF
TGTGCCAGCAGTCCGCCTAGTAGCGGCCAAGAGACCCAGTACTTC
>TRBJ1-6|NA|TRBV5-6|TRBD1
CASSGTGQATSPLHF
TGTGCCAGCAGCGGAACGGGACAGGCTACATCACCCCTCCACTTT
>TRBJ2-5|few|TRBV4-3|TRBD2
CASSLHWSSGYQETQYF
TGCGCCAGCAGCCTGCATTGGTCTAGCGGGTACCAAGAGACCCAGTACTTC
>TRBJ2-3|once|TRBV6-5|NA
CASSWGGGAVAQYF
TGTGCCAGCAGTTGGGGGGGCGGGGCGGTAGCGCAGTATTTT
>TRBJ1-3|NA|TRBV6-6|NA
CASSFTGPAGNTIYF
TGTGCCAGCAGTTTCACAGGGCCGGCTGGAAACACCATATATTTT
>TRBJ2-5|NA|TRBV7-2|NA
CASSRGIKETQYF
TGTGCCAGCAGCAGGGGGATCAAAGAGACCCAGTACTTC
>TRBJ2-1|few|TRBV5-1|NA
CASSVQGFAYNEQFF
TGCGCCAGCAGCGTACAGGGATTTGCCTACAATGAGCAGTTCTTC
>TRBJ2-2|NA|TRBV29-1|TRBD1
CSVERDRGSGELFF
TGCAGCGTGGAACGAGACAGGGGCTCCGGGGAGCTGTTTTTT
>TRBJ1-4|medium-sized|TRBV6-5|NA
CASSYSLDSYRRRLFF
TGTGCCAGCAGTTACTCCCTAGACAGTTACCGCAGGAGACTGTTTTTT
>TRBJ2-7|NA|TRBV15|NA
CATSRDITREQYF
TGTGCCACCAGCAGAGACATTACCCGGGAGCAGTACTTC
>TRBJ1-5|NA|TRBV2|TRBD1
CASSEYRGSNQPQHF
TGTGCCAGCAGTGAATACAGGGGGAGCAATCAGCCCCAGCATTTT
>TRBJ1-6|NA|TRBV5-1|TRBD1
CASSLEPGQGDSPLHF
TGCGCCAGCAGCTTGGAGCCGGGACAGGGGGATTCACCCCTCCACTTT
>TRBJ2-5|NA|TRBV30|TRBD1
CAWTSGRLDRGRKEQYF
TGTGCCTGGACGAGCGGGAGGTTGGACAGGGGGCGGAAGGAGCAGTACTTC
>TRBJ2-3|NA|TRBV7-8|TRBD2
CASSLVGLAGEDTQYF
TGTGCCAGCAGCTTAGTTGGCCTAGCGGGGGAGGATACGCAGTATTTT
>TRBJ2-3|NA|TRBV29-1|NA
CSVAGTSTDTQYF
TGCAGCGTGGCCGGGACTAGCACAGATACGCAGTATTTT
>TRBJ1-1|NA|TRBV28|TRBD1
CASGGQGAVYYTEAFF
TGTGCCAGCGGGGGACAGGGGGCCGTTTATTACACTGAAGCTTTCTTT
>TRBJ1-2|NA|TRBV4-1|TRBD1
CASSQTGSHGYAF
TGCGCCAGCAGCCAGACAGGGAGTCATGGCTACGCCTTC
>TRBJ1-5|NA|TRBV2|NA
CASNRGNQPQHF
TGTGCCAGCAACAGGGGCAATCAGCCCCAGCATTTT